This entry lists 25 T cell receptor beta chains sequenced from one sample in a study of T cells in lung cancer brain metastases. Using immunoSEQ multiplex PCR, the repertoire was profiled, and TCRdb retains in-frame clones only, with some absent. This sample has over 1,500 clones, with around nine tenths found just once. Material for sequencing was tumor tissue from a brain metastasis. The source is a woman aged 50 to 60 with non-small cell lung cancer that had spread to the brain.

This clone was picked up one time. The J gene is TRBJ1-1, the V gene TRBV6-5; 9 bases agree with TRBD1. V shed 5 bases, J shed 5 bases, and the junction held 6 bases outside the gene matches. Germline CDR1 reads MNHEY; CDR2 reads SVGAGI. The CDR3 covers 14 residues. The CDR3 coding sequence is TGTGCCAGCAGTGACGGGACAGGGTGTACTGAAGCTTTCTTT. This codes for CASSDGTGCTEAFF.

This clone was counted once. The V call is TRBV4-3, the J call TRBJ1-2; D is perhaps TRBD1 (5 bases). Germline V gene data show CDR1 as LGHNA and CDR2 as YSLEER. V lost 1 base, J lost 1 base, and 10 bases lay in between. The CDR3 has 15 residues. CDR3: CASSQGRANNYGYTF. CDR3 in DNA: TGCGCCAGCAGCCAAGGCAGGGCCAATAACTATGGCTACACCTTC.

CDR3 nucleotides: TGTGCCAGTAGTCCCCGGGACAGGGGAACAGATACGCAGTATTTT. Residues: CASSPRDRGTDTQYF. The rearrangement uses TRBV19 and TRBJ2-3; 10 bases line up with TRBD1. Germline assignment: CDR1 LNHDA and CDR2 SQIVND (reference sequence). V shed 5 bases and J 3 bases; nucleotides not matched to a gene: 5. CDR3 length equals 15 residues.

This sequence joins TRBV4-3 and TRBJ1-5; maybe TRBD1 (6 bases). CDR1 is LGHNA, CDR2 YSLEER, per germline. Between the trimmed V and J ends, which lost 0 bases and 7 bases, there was a span of 16 bases. The CDR3 sequence is 16 residues long. CDR3 coding DNA: TGCGCCAGCAGCCAAGATCTCGTGGGGGCCCGGCAGCCCCAGCATTTT. The encoded protein is CASSQDLVGARQPQHF.

The chain employs TRBV30 and TRBJ1-4, with 7 bases fitting TRBD1. J lost 7 bases, V lost 1 base, and 3 bases had no gene match. The CDR3 covers 13 residues. Germline-derived CDR1 and CDR2 are GTSNPN and SVGIG (reference sequence). The CDR3 DNA is TGTGCCTGGAGTGGGGGGACAGCTGAAAAACTGTTTTTT. Residues: CAWSGGTAEKLFF.

A remark on this clone: Given the absence of the conserved phenylalanine or tryptophan at the CDR3 end, a read error is likely. No DNA is shown, since the ends of the CDR3 on it are uncertain; the CDR3 is the one TCRdb lists. The chain has TRBV9 and TRBJ1-4; the D call TRBD1 from the table was never checked on the DNA. CDR1 and CDR2 from the germline V gene are SGDLS and YYNGEE. The CDR3 has 8 residues if both end residues are counted. The CDR3 protein is CASSAGQA.

V gene TRBV30 combines with J gene TRBJ1-2; possibly TRBD1 for D (6 bases). CDR3 length equals 15 residues. The germline V gene encodes CDR1 GTSNPN and CDR2 SVGIG (reference sequence). V was trimmed by 3 bases and J by 3 bases, leaving 17 bases between them. This chain's CDR3 is CAWRHQRQVYYGYTF. In DNA form, the CDR3 reads TGTGCCTGGAGGCACCAGAGACAGGTTTACTATGGCTACACCTTC.

The gene calls are TRBV30 and TRBJ1-1; a possible D gene is TRBD1 (5 bases). CDR1 GTSNPN and CDR2 SVGIG come from the germline V gene (reference sequence). This CDR3 spans 14 amino acids. V lost 3 bases and J lost 1, with 12 bases in between. The CDR3 region is CAWSARVWNTEAFF. CDR3 sequence (DNA): TGTGCCTGGAGCGCCAGGGTTTGGAACACTGAAGCTTTCTTT. Filled out from reference TRBV30 and TRBJ1-1, the complete variable domain reads SQTIHQWPATLVQPVGSPLSLECTVEGTSNPNLYWYRQAAGRGLQLLFYSVGIGQISSEVPQNLSASRPQDRQFILSSKKLLLSDSGFYLCAWSARVWNTEAFFGQGTRLTVV.

The chain joins TRBV30 to TRBJ1-4; the D gene is possibly TRBD1 (6 bases). The CDR3 spans 13 residues. The ends were cut back, 5 bases at V and 7 bases at J, with 14 bases in the middle. CDR1 GTSNPN and CDR2 SVGIG come from the germline V gene (reference sequence). This chain's CDR3 is CAWGPGAGEKLFF. Written as DNA, the CDR3 is TGTGCCTGGGGTCCGGGGGCTGGTGAAAAACTGTTTTTT.

V gene TRBV6-5 combines with J gene TRBJ2-7, with D possibly being TRBD1 or TRBD2 (7 bases each). With 0 bases removed from V and 9 bases from J, the gap between germline ends came to 15 bases. The germline CDR1 and CDR2 sequences are MNHEY and SVGAGI. The CDR3 contains 14 residues. The CDR3 spells CASSYSAGGDVQYF. CDR3 nucleotide sequence: TGTGCCAGCAGTTACTCGGCAGGGGGGGATGTGCAGTACTTC.

In the case of this clone: Other nucleotide sequences from this sample produce the same CDR3. The chain couples TRBV2 to TRBJ1-5, with 8 nucleotides matching TRBD1. This CDR3 is 15 amino acids long. Germline CDR1 is SNHLY and CDR2 is FYNNEI. With 6 bases clipped from V and 4 bases from J, the junction kept 8 bases outside the gene matches. DNA for the CDR3: TGTGCCAGCAGCAGGGGGACAGGTAGGAATCAGCCCCAGCATTTT. It specifies CASSRGTGRNQPQHF.

V is TRBV19 and J is TRBJ1-5; the D gene is possibly TRBD1 (6 bases). The CDR3 consists of 14 residues. The V gene's germline CDR1 is LNHDA and CDR2 SQIVND (reference sequence). V was clipped by 4 bases and J by 7 bases, with 14 bases between them. The CDR3, as DNA: TGTGCCAGTAGTACCACAGGGCAGGGGCAGCCCCAGCATTTT. Its protein product is CASSTTGQGQPQHF.

The gene calls are TRBV20-1 and TRBJ2-7, with a tentative D call TRBD1 (6 bases). Germline CDR1 reads DFQATT; CDR2 reads SNEGSKA (reference sequence). The ends were cut back, 4 bases at V and 3 bases at J, with 7 bases in the middle. The CDR3 runs to 11 residues. CDR3 coding DNA: TGCAGTGCTACAGGGGACTACGAGCAGTACTTC. Its translation: CSATGDYEQYF.

This chain links TRBV7-2 with TRBJ2-1; weak D call: TRBD2 (6 bases). V lost 0 bases to trimming and J lost 7 bases, with 19 bases between them. The CDR3 is 17 residues long. The germline CDR1 and CDR2 sequences are SGHTA and FQGNSA. For the CDR3, the DNA is TGTGCCAGCAGCTTAGCGCGGAGGGTCACGGGTCGAAATGAGCAGTTCTTC. Residues: CASSLARRVTGRNEQFF.

The chain is built from TRBV29-1 and TRBJ1-1; unclear D gene. The CDR3 contains 13 residues. CDR1 and CDR2 (germline): SQVTM, ANQGSEA. V lost 5 bases to trimming and J lost 1 base, with 11 bases between them. The DNA for the CDR3 is TGCAGCGTTCAAACGACGGGGAACACTGAAGCTTTCTTT. It yields the protein CSVQTTGNTEAFF.

This chain joins TRBV4-3 and TRBJ2-1, with a weak D call TRBD1 (6 bases). CDR1 and CDR2 from the germline V gene are LGHNA and YSLEER. Trimming removed 4 bases at V and 9 bases at J, with 16 bases between. The CDR3 totals 14 residues. CDR3 in DNA: TGCGCCAGCAGCCGTGAACTATGGGGGCGTGAGCAGTTCTTC. Translated, it gives CASSRELWGREQFF.

DNA for the CDR3: TGTGCCAGCAGGCAGGAGGGAGAGACCCAGTACTTC. Its translation is CASRQEGETQYF. The chain has TRBV28 and TRBJ2-5; D might be TRBD2 (6 bases). Germline values: CDR1 MDHEN, CDR2 SYDVKM. The CDR3 totals 12 residues. Deletions cut 6 bases from V and 4 bases from J, with 9 bases between.

This rearrangement joins TRBV20-1 to TRBJ1-1; no clear D gene. The CDR3 covers 11 residues. Per the germline V gene, CDR1 is DFQATT and CDR2 is SNEGSKA (reference sequence). The CDR3 loop reads CTPGANTEAFF. The CDR3 bases are TGCACCCCCGGAGCGAACACTGAAGCTTTCTTT.

The genes are TRBV7-9 and TRBJ1-6, with D hard to call. Germline lookup yields CDR1 SEHNR and CDR2 FQNEAQ (reference sequence). The CDR3 is made up of 14 amino acids. Trimming cost V 9 bases and J 0 bases, with 9 bases left between them. The CDR3 protein is CASETGSYNSPLHF. DNA for the CDR3: TGTGCCAGTGAGACGGGCTCCTATAATTCACCCCTCCACTTT.

This rearrangement joins TRBV2 to TRBJ2-5; unclear D gene. Germline V lookup: CDR1 SNHLY, CDR2 FYNNEI. With 3 bases removed from V and 0 bases from J, the gap between germline ends came to 11 bases. The CDR3 loop spans 15 amino acids. CDR3 loop: CASSDGGTNQETQYF. The CDR3 bases are TGTGCCAGCAGTGACGGCGGTACAAACCAAGAGACCCAGTACTTC.

This chain connects TRBV5-1 to TRBJ1-2; no definite D call. This CDR3 region has 15 residues. The V gene's germline CDR1 is SGHRS and CDR2 YFSETQ. Trimming took 0 bases from V and 4 from J, leaving 13 bases between them. DNA for the CDR3: TGCGCCAGCAGCTTGGTCGTTTCTAGTGGCTATGGCTACACCTTC. Protein: CASSLVVSSGYGYTF.

In regard to this clone: An end of the junction does not agree with germline; a read error may underlie this. V and J are TRBV29-1 and TRBJ2-7, with D uncertain. Looked up from germline, CDR1 is SQVTM and CDR2 is ANQGSEA. This CDR3 has 8 amino acids. The CDR3 protein is CSVAPGVF. The CDR3 nucleotides read TGCAGCGTTGCCCCAGGTGTCTTC.

V usage is TRBV5-6 and J usage is TRBJ1-1; maybe TRBD1 (6 bases). The CDR3 extends over 12 amino acids. Trimming pared 2 bases from V and 6 bases from J, leaving 8 bases between. CDR1 is SGHDT, CDR2 YYEEEE, per germline. The CDR3, as DNA: TGTGCCAGCAGCTTTAGGACAGCTGAAGCTTTCTTT. Encoded protein: CASSFRTAEAFF.

The chain combines TRBV7-9 with TRBJ1-2; D not resolved. CDR3 length: 10 amino acids. Germline assignment: CDR1 SEHNR and CDR2 FQNEAQ (reference sequence). Between the trimmed V and J ends, which lost 5 bases and 6 bases, there was a span of 4 bases. For the CDR3, the DNA is TGTGCCAGCAGCGCTGATGGCTACACCTTC. Translation: CASSADGYTF.

V usage is TRBV19 and J usage is TRBJ2-1; unclear D gene. V was pared by 7 bases and J by 7 bases, with 17 bases between. The CDR3 length is 14 residues. The germline CDR1 and CDR2 sequences are LNHDA and SQIVND (reference sequence). CDR3 coding DNA: TGTGCCAGTACCTCGGGCTCCTCGCGGAATGAGCAGTTCTTC. Residues: CASTSGSSRNEQFF.